This T cell receptor (beta chain) derives from a study of T cells expressing NK-cell markers. Study-wide context: It was from sorted CD3+CD56+NKG2C+, CD3+CD56+NKG2C- and CD3+CD56-NKG2C+ T cells that TCR beta repertoires came. Seven of the eight sequenced donors were HCMV-seropositive; one was seronegative.

TCRdb reprocessed the 5' RACE reads and reports one entry per CDR3 protein, with no DNA. The sample spans approximately 170,000 distinct CDR3 sequences; the ten largest clones claim around 20%. Findings and caveats of the study: In a group of roughly 6 donors, dominant NKG2C+ clonotypes represented roughly 1.0-7.5% of CD8+ T cells. A few donors likewise had their CD3+CD56-NKG2C+ fraction led by these clonotypes.

As to this clonotype: The antigen remains unidentified.

Sequences were obtained from blood T cells: a sorted CD56 or NKG2C T cell subset, CD4+ or CD8+ T cells, or bulk PBMC T cells (not recorded which). This sequence was found in a man aged 18-75 years in good health.

The CDR3 loop is CASSLGGLALRYF. The chain joins TRBV12-3 or TRBV12-4 to TRBJ2-7; TCRdb gives TRBD2 as the D gene, but with no DNA this cannot be confirmed. The CDR3 length is 13 residues.